This passage covers 14 T cell receptor beta chains from one sample sequenced in a study of T cell responses to AZD1222 COVID-19 vaccine. Measured with immunoSEQ multiplex PCR; TCRdb has only the in-frame clones, and not every one. The table records about 140,000 clones, 80% to 95% of them present only once. The sequencing here drew on peripheral blood, taken on day 0 of AZD1222 vaccination. Every receptor here comes from an adult in good health.

This clone turned up a few times. The chain uses TRBV19 and TRBJ2-3, with unresolved D. CDR1 is LNHDA and CDR2 is SQIVND in the germline V gene (reference sequence). The CDR3 is made up of 12 amino acids. V shed 6 bases and J shed 7 bases, with 11 bases lying between them. Here the CDR3 DNA reads TGTGCCAGTAGCCCTCAGTCCAATACGCAGTATTTT. Translation gives CASSPQSNTQYF.

This sequence joins TRBV28 and TRBJ1-2; TRBD1 aligns across 7 bases. CDR1 is MDHEN and CDR2 is SYDVKM in the germline V gene. The CDR3 is made up of 14 amino acids. The V and J ends lost 7 bases and 2 bases, in that order; junction bases with no gene match: 7. The DNA for the CDR3 is TGTGCCAGCACCCAGGACAGGCCCAACTATGGCTACACCTTC. This encodes CASTQDRPNYGYTF.

The V call is TRBV10-3, the J call TRBJ2-1, with D perhaps being TRBD1 or TRBD2 (5 bases each). With 0 bases removed from V and 8 bases from J, the gap between germline ends came to 8 bases. This CDR3 has 13 residues. The germline V gene has CDR1 ENHRY and CDR2 SYGVKD. CDR3 sequence: CAISESGDHEQFF. DNA for the CDR3: TGTGCCATCAGTGAGTCTGGGGACCATGAGCAGTTCTTC.

This clone was seen just once. Written as DNA, the CDR3 is TGTGCCAGCAGCAAAGGGAAGGGACAGGGGCCGCCAAGGGGCAATCAGCCCCAGCATTTT. This sequence encodes CASSKGKGQGPPRGNQPQHF. This chain uses TRBV21-1 with TRBJ1-5; TRBD1 is taken as the D call from the table, unchecked against the DNA. TRBV21-1 is termed a pseudogene. This CDR3 comprises 20 residues.

The genes are TRBV27 and TRBJ1-1; D gene unclear. Between the trimmed V and J ends, which lost 6 bases and 8 bases, there was a span of 13 bases. The germline V gene encodes CDR1 MNHEY and CDR2 SMNVEV (reference sequence). This CDR3 region has 12 residues. As DNA, the CDR3 is TGTGCCAGCAGGCAAATTACTGGGGAAGCTTTCTTT. Translating gives CASRQITGEAFF.

In this sample, this clone turned up once. The J gene is TRBJ1-5, the V gene TRBV23-1; no firm D call. TRBV23-1 is marked as an open reading frame, function uncertain. Between the trimmed V and J ends, which lost 6 bases and 6 bases, there was a span of 30 bases. The CDR3 totals 19 residues. The CDR3 DNA reads as TGCGCCAGCAGCCCCAATCGGACGGGCCTGAAGTCGCTTGGTCAGCCCCAGCATTTT. Translating gives CASSPNRTGLKSLGQPQHF.

The gene calls are TRBV24-1 and TRBJ2-3, with a possible D match to TRBD1 (5 bases). V was trimmed by 3 bases and J by 5 bases, leaving 23 bases between them. This CDR3 spans 18 amino acids. The V gene's germline CDR1 is KGHDR and CDR2 SFDVKD. CDR3 region: CATSDPRTQSAGRDTQYF. CDR3 DNA sequence: TGTGCCACCAGTGATCCGAGGACACAATCAGCTGGTCGAGATACGCAGTATTTT.

J is TRBJ2-1 and V is TRBV6-5, with 7 nucleotides matching TRBD1. The V gene end was trimmed by 0 bases and the J gene end by 5 bases; junction bases not matched to a gene: 7. Germline lookup yields CDR1 MNHEY and CDR2 SVGAGI. The CDR3 sequence is 16 residues long. DNA for the CDR3: TGTGCCAGCAGTTACTCGAGACAGGGAAAAAACAATGAGCAGTTCTTC. This codes for CASSYSRQGKNNEQFF.

The rearrangement links TRBV18 to TRBJ2-3, with 11 bases aligning to TRBD1. The junction had 2 bases not matched to a gene; V was cut back by 4 bases and J by 2 bases. The CDR3 is 15 residues long. The germline gives CDR1 KGHSH, CDR2 LQKENI. Written as DNA, the CDR3 is TGTGCCAGCTCACTGGGACAGGGGGACACAGATACGCAGTATTTT. Protein product: CASSLGQGDTDTQYF.

The rearrangement joins TRBV7-6 to TRBJ2-2, with a weak D call TRBD1 (5 bases). Germline loops: CDR1 SGHVS, CDR2 FNYEAQ. Trimming removed 2 bases at V and 0 bases at J, with 10 bases between. The CDR3 has 16 amino acids. The CDR3 bases are TGTGCCAGCAGCTTATCGTCAGGGACGAACACCGGGGAGCTGTTTTTT. It specifies CASSLSSGTNTGELFF.

The table lists this clone with a count of one. The chain links TRBV6-2 or TRBV6-3 to TRBJ1-6, with D unclear. Germline V CDR1 and CDR2: MNHEY, SVGEGT. This CDR3 contains 17 residues. V dropped 7 bases and J dropped 4 bases, with 20 bases sitting between them. CDR3 region: CASTPGRRVRYNSPLHF. The CDR3, as DNA: TGTGCCAGCACCCCCGGGAGAAGGGTGCGATATAATTCACCCCTCCACTTT.

The chain's CDR3 is CASREGPSGNTIYF. In DNA form, the CDR3 reads TGCGCCAGCAGGGAGGGCCCCTCTGGAAACACCATATATTTT. The rearrangement uses TRBV5-1 and TRBJ1-3; D is ambiguous. CDR1 is SGHRS, CDR2 YFSETQ, per germline. This CDR3 has 14 residues. V was pared by 5 bases and J by 0 bases, with 9 bases between.

The chain combines TRBV3-1 (or the pseudogene TRBV3-2) with TRBJ1-2; D may be TRBD1 (6 bases). The germline V gene encodes CDR1 LGHDT and CDR2 YNNKEL (reference sequence). The CDR3 length is 12 residues. V dropped 4 bases and J dropped 7 bases, with 10 bases sitting between them. The CDR3 protein is CASSLTGSGYTF. In nucleotides, the CDR3 is TGTGCCAGCAGCCTTACAGGGTCTGGCTACACCTTC.

The chain combines TRBV14 with TRBJ1-5; D call uncertain. In germline, CDR1 is SGHDN, CDR2 FVKESK. Trimming pared 4 bases from V and 11 bases from J, leaving 15 bases between. This CDR3 spans 13 amino acids. CDR3 sequence: CASSLTIRGTQHF. The CDR3 DNA reads as TGTGCCAGCAGCCTGACAATCCGAGGAACCCAGCATTTT.